This TCR beta chain was retrieved from a study of cytomegalovirus exposure and HLA in healthy donors. Study context: Previous work identified roughly 120 million unique TCR beta sequences from about 179 million T cells. Overall study results and limits: There were some public TCRs occurring in many donors, but most TCR sequences were rare.

A note on this clone: Its matching antigen is unknown.

Amplification used 60 Vbeta primers and 13 Jbeta primers. Clones were read by immunoSEQ multiplex PCR, and TCRdb kept only the in-frame ones, dropping some. The data hold about 98,000 clones, with around 70% observed a single time. V was pared by 5 bases and J by 9 bases, with 20 bases between. CDR3 length: 14 amino acids. In germline, CDR1 is SEHNR, CDR2 FQNEAQ (reference sequence). The source is a female donor in good health and CMV-seronegative. The chain joins TRBV7-9 to TRBJ2-7; D perhaps matches TRBD1 (5 bases). The sample was PBMCs. As DNA, the CDR3 is TGTGCCAGCAGCCTTCTCCTAAGGGGTACGAGGCAGTACTTC. It codes for CASSLLLRGTRQYF.